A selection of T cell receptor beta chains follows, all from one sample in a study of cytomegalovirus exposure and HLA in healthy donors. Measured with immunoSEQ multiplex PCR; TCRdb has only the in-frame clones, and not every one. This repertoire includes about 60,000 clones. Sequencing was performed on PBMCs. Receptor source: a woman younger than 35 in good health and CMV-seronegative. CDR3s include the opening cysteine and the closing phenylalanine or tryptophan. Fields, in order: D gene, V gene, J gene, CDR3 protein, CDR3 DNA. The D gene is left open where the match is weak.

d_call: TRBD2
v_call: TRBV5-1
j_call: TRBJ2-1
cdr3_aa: CASRRAGDSYNEQFF
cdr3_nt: TGCGCCAGCAGACGTGCGGGAGACTCCTACAATGAGCAGTTCTTC

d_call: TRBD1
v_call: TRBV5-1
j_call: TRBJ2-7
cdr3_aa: CASSLVFELGQSSYEQYF
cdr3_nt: TGCGCCAGCAGCTTGGTATTTGAGCTGGGACAGAGCTCCTACGAGCAGTACTTC

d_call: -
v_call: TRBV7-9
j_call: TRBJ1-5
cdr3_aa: CASSLGQVINQPQHF
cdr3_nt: TGTGCCAGCAGCTTAGGACAGGTGATTAATCAGCCCCAGCATTTT

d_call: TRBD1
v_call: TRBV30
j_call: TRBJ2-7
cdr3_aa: CAWSLGGTGAYEQYF
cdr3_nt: TGTGCCTGGAGCCTAGGGGGGACAGGGGCCTACGAGCAGTACTTC

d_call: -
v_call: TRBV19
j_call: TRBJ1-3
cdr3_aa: CATKNRSGNTIYF
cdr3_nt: TGTGCCACCAAAAACAGAAGCGGAAACACCATATATTTT

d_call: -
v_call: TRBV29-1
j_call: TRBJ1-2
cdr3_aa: CSVRSISGGVGYTF
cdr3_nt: TGCAGCGTGCGAAGCATTAGTGGGGGGGTTGGCTACACCTTC

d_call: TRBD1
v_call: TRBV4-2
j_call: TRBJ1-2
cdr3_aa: CASSQTGNHYGYTF
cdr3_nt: TGTGCCAGCAGCCAGACAGGGAACCATTATGGCTACACCTTC

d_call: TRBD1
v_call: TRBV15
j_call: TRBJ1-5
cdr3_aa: CATSGRTGAHQPQHF
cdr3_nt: TGTGCCACCAGCGGTAGGACAGGGGCGCATCAGCCCCAGCATTTT

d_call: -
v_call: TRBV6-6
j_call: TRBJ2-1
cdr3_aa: CASSSHGDYSYNEQFF
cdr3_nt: TGTGCCAGCAGTTCTCACGGGGATTACTCCTACAATGAGCAGTTCTTC

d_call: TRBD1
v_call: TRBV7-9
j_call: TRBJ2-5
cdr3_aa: CASSLSGTGEGETQYF
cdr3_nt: TGTGCCAGCAGCTTATCCGGGACAGGAGAAGGAGAGACCCAGTACTTC

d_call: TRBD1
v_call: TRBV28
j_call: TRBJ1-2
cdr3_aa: CASSLTGAVYGYTF
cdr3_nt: TGTGCCAGCAGTTTGACAGGGGCTGTTTATGGCTACACCTTC

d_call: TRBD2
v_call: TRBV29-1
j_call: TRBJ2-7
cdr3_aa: CSVERASGEQYF
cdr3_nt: TGCAGCGTTGAACGGGCTAGCGGAGAGCAGTACTTC

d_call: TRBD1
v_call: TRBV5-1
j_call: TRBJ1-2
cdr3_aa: CASSLAGQGPSYGYTF
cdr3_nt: TGCGCCAGCAGCTTGGCTGGACAGGGGCCTTCCTATGGCTACACCTTC

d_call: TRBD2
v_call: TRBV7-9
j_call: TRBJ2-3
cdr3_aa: CASSSWGSGDYTDTQYF
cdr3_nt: TGTGCCAGCAGCTCCTGGGGTAGCGGGGACTACACAGATACGCAGTATTTT

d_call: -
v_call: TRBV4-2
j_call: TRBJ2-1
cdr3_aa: CASSQEDAYNEQFF
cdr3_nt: TGTGCCAGCAGCCAGGAGGACGCGTACAATGAGCAGTTCTTC

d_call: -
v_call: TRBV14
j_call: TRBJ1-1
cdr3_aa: CASSQGAGSLNTEAFF
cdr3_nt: TGTGCCAGCAGCCAAGGGGCGGGTTCCTTGAACACTGAAGCTTTCTTT

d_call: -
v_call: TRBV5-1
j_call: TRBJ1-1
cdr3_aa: CASSLDRANTEAFF
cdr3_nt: TGCGCCAGCAGCTTGGACAGGGCCAACACTGAAGCTTTCTTT

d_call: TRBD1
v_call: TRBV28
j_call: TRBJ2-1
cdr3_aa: CASSLQGTGSYNEQFF
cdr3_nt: TGTGCCAGCAGTTTACAGGGGACAGGGTCCTACAATGAGCAGTTCTTC

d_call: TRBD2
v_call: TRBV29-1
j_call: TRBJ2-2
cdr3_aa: CSVPVAGWAGELFF
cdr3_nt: TGCAGCGTCCCCGTAGCGGGGTGGGCCGGGGAGCTGTTTTTT

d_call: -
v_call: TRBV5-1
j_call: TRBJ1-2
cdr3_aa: CASSLVQDSYGYTF
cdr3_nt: TGCGCCAGCAGCTTGGTGCAAGACAGCTATGGCTACACCTTC

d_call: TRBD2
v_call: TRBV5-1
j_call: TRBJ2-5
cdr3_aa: CASSSDLGGETQYF
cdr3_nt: TGCGCCAGCAGCTCCGATCTCGGGGGGGAGACCCAGTACTTC

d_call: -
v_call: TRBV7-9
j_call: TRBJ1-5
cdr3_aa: CASSWGHGSNQPQHF
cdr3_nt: TGTGCCAGCAGCTGGGGACACGGCTCCAATCAGCCCCAGCATTTT

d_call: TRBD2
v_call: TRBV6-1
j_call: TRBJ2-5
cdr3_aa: CASRDLAGGETQYF
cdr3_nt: TGTGCCAGCAGAGATCTAGCGGGAGGAGAGACCCAGTACTTC

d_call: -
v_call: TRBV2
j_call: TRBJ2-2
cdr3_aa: CASKRDTYTGELFF
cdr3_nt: TGTGCCAGCAAAAGGGACACCTACACCGGGGAGCTGTTTTTT

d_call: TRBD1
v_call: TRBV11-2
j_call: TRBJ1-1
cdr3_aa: CASSRTGTDVTEAFF
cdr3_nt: TGTGCCAGCAGCCGAACCGGGACAGATGTCACTGAAGCTTTCTTT

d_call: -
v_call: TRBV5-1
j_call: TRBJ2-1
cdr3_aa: CASSNDLGADNEQFF
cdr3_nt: TGCGCCAGCAGCAACGACCTAGGGGCCGACAATGAGCAGTTCTTC

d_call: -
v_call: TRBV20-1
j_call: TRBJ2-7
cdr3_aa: CSATGAYEQYF
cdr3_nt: TGCAGTGCTACGGGGGCCTACGAGCAGTACTTC

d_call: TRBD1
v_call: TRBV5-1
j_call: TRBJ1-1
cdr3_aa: CASSLGAGTGVNTEAFF
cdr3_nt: TGCGCCAGCAGCTTGGGGGCAGGGACAGGGGTGAATACTGAAGCTTTCTTT

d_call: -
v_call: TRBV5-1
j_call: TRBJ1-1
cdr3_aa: CASSAQPDTEAFF
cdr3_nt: TGCGCCAGCAGCGCCCAACCGGACACTGAAGCTTTCTTT

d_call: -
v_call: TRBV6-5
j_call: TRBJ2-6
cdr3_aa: CASSDQGGANVLTF
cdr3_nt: TGTGCCAGCAGTGATCAGGGGGGGGCCAACGTCCTGACTTTC

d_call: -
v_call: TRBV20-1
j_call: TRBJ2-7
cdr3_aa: CSAADRYEQYF
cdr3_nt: TGCAGTGCTGCAGACAGATACGAGCAGTACTTC

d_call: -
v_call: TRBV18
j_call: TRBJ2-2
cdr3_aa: CASSQGQGTGELFF
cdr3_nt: TGTGCCAGCTCACAGGGACAAGGGACCGGGGAGCTGTTTTTT

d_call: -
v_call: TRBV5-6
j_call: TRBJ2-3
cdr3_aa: CASSLTSTDTQYF
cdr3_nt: TGTGCCAGCAGTTTAACTAGTACCGATACGCAGTATTTT

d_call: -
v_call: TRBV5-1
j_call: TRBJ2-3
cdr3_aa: CASSLSTGTDTQYF
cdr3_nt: TGCGCCAGCAGCTTGAGCACGGGAACAGATACGCAGTATTTT

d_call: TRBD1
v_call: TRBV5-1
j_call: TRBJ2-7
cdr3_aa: CASSFPGTDYEQYF
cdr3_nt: TGCGCCAGCAGTTTCCCCGGGACAGATTACGAGCAGTACTTC

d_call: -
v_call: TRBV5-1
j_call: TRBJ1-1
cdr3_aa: CASSLAPGTNTEAFF
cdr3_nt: TGCGCCAGCAGCTTGGCGCCAGGGACTAACACTGAAGCTTTCTTT

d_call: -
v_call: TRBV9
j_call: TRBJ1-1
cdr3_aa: CASSVAPGLNTEAFF
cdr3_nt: TGTGCCAGCAGCGTAGCGCCAGGTCTGAACACTGAAGCTTTCTTT

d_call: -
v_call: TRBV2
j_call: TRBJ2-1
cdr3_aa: CASSGEGSYNEQFF
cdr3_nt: TGTGCCAGCAGTGGTGAGGGCTCCTACAATGAGCAGTTCTTC

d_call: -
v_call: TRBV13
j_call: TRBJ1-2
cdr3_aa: CASSFLENGYTF
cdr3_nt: TGTGCCAGCAGCTTCTTAGAGAATGGCTACACCTTC

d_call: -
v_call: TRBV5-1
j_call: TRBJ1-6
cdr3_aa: CASRQAAGTSSYNSPLHF
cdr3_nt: TGCGCCAGTAGACAGGCGGCAGGGACTAGCTCCTATAATTCACCCCTCCACTTT

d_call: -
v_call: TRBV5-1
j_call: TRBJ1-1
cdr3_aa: CASRSQGAGTEAFF
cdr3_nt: TGCGCCAGCAGATCCCAGGGAGCGGGTACTGAAGCTTTCTTT

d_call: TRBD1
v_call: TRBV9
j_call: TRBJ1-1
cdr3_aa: CASRKITGVTEAFF
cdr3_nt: TGTGCCAGCAGGAAAATTACAGGGGTCACTGAAGCTTTCTTT

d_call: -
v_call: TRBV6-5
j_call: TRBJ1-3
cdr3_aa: CASTKQGLSGNTIYF
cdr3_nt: TGTGCCAGCACCAAACAGGGCCTCTCTGGAAACACCATATATTTT

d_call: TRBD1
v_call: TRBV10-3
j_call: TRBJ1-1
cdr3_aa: CAISEPTTGGDTEAFF
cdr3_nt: TGTGCCATCAGTGAGCCAACCACAGGGGGGGACACTGAAGCTTTCTTT

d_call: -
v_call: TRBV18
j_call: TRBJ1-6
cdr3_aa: CASSPSSSYNSPLHF
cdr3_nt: TGTGCCAGCTCACCCTCCAGCTCCTATAATTCACCCCTCCACTTT

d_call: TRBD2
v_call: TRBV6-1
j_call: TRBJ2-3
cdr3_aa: CASSEAGSGGALDKQYF
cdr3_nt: TGTGCCAGCAGTGAAGCCGGGAGCGGGGGGGCCCTAGATAAGCAGTATTTT

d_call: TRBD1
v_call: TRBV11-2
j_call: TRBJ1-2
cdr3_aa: CASSASYRGGYTF
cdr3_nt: TGTGCCAGCAGCGCTTCTTACAGGGGTGGCTACACCTTC

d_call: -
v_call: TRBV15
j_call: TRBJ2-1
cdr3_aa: CATSRDQSLYSSNEQFF
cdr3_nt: TGTGCCACCAGCAGAGACCAATCACTCTACTCTAGCAATGAGCAGTTCTTC

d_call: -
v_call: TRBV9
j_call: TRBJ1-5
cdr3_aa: CASRLGADDNQPQHF
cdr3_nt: TGTGCCAGCAGACTTGGGGCGGACGACAATCAGCCCCAGCATTTT

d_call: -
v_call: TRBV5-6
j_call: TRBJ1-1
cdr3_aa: CASSSFPVMNTEAFF
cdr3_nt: TGTGCCAGCAGCTCCTTTCCAGTGATGAACACTGAAGCTTTCTTT

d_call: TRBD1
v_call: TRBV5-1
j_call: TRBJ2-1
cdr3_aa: CASSPGGTGPHNEQFF
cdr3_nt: TGCGCCAGCAGCCCGGGCGGGACAGGACCCCACAATGAGCAGTTCTTC

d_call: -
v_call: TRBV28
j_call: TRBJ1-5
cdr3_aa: CASSVNQPQHF
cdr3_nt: TGTGCCAGCAGTGTAAATCAGCCCCAGCATTTT

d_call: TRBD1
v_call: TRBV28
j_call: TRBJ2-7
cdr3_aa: CASSSAGTGGNEQYF
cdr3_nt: TGTGCCAGCAGTTCCGCCGGGACAGGGGGCAACGAGCAGTACTTC

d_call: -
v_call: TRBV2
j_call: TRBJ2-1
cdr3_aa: CASSATRFSPNEQFF
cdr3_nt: TGTGCCAGCAGTGCAACTCGCTTTAGCCCTAATGAGCAGTTCTTC

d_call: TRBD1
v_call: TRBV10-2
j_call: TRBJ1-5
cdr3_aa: CASSDLRGLNQPQHF
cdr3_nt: TGCGCCAGCAGTGATTTAAGGGGGCTCAATCAGCCCCAGCATTTT

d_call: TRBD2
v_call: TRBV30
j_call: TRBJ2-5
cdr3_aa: CAWRLAGGSETQYF
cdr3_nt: TGTGCCTGGAGGTTGGCGGGAGGTTCCGAGACCCAGTACTTC

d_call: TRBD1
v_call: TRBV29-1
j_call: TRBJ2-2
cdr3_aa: CSAGTVNTGELFF
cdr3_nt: TGCAGCGCCGGGACAGTGAACACCGGGGAGCTGTTTTTT

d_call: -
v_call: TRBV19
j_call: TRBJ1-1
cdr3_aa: CATWEGTTMNTEAFF
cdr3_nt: TGTGCCACCTGGGAGGGCACCACAATGAACACTGAAGCTTTCTTT

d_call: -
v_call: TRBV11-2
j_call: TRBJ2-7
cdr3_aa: CASSPNSGSYEQYF
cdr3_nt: TGTGCCAGCAGCCCAAATAGCGGATCCTACGAGCAGTACTTC

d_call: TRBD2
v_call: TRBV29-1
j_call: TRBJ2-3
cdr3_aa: CSTDSSSGPSDKQYF
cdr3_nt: TGCAGCACCGACTCCTCTAGCGGGCCCTCAGATAAGCAGTATTTT